This is a list of T cell receptor beta chains from one sample in a study of shared clonotypes between healthy human individuals. Here immunoSEQ multiplex PCR was the method, and the copy in TCRdb shows in-frame clones only, minus some. The data show almost 700,000 clones, with about 91% seen just once and about 24% held by the top ten. The material sequenced was naive CD8+ T cells sorted from blood. Receptor source: a man younger than 40 in good health. Both conserved end residues are part of each CDR3. D genes are given only for firm matches. Expanded clones get a size class; other rows say once, few or many, or leave the size out.

V: TRBV19
J: TRBJ1-5
D: TRBD1
size: few
CDR3: CASSTLQGAQPQHF
DNA: TGTGCCAGTAGTACATTACAGGGGGCTCAGCCCCAGCATTTT

V: TRBV10-2
J: TRBJ2-3
D: NA
size: NA
CDR3: CASSDHPDTQYF
DNA: TGCGCCAGCAGTGACCACCCAGATACGCAGTATTTT

V: TRBV7-2
J: TRBJ2-3
D: NA
size: NA
CDR3: CASSFTGLRTDTQYF
DNA: TGTGCCAGCAGCTTCACCGGACTACGCACAGATACGCAGTATTTT

V: TRBV5-4
J: TRBJ2-7
D: NA
size: NA
CDR3: CASSLGVLGEQYF
DNA: TGTGCCAGCAGCTTGGGGGTCTTGGGGGAGCAGTACTTC

V: TRBV6-1
J: TRBJ2-7
D: NA
size: NA
CDR3: CASSEAEKKPGRLYEQYF
DNA: TGTGCCAGCAGTGAAGCCGAAAAGAAACCTGGGCGCCTTTACGAGCAGTACTTC

V: TRBV9
J: TRBJ1-1
D: TRBD1
size: NA
CDR3: CASSVEGIQGPTNTEAFF
DNA: TGTGCCAGCAGCGTAGAGGGGATACAGGGGCCGACGAACACTGAAGCTTTCTTT

V: TRBV11-2
J: TRBJ2-2
D: TRBD1
size: NA
CDR3: CASSPGVRGRDTGELFF
DNA: TGTGCCAGCAGCCCAGGGGTCAGGGGGCGCGACACCGGGGAGCTGTTTTTT

V: TRBV7-2
J: TRBJ2-7
D: NA
size: NA
CDR3: CASSPREGFSLTYEQYF
DNA: TGTGCCAGCAGCCCCCGTGAGGGATTCTCTTTAACCTACGAGCAGTACTTC

V: TRBV4-3
J: TRBJ2-3
D: NA
size: NA
CDR3: CASSQAPASIDTQYF
DNA: TGCGCCAGCAGCCAAGCCCCGGCTAGCATAGATACGCAGTATTTT

V: TRBV27
J: TRBJ1-1
D: NA
size: NA
CDR3: CASSYGGEAFF
DNA: TGTGCCAGCAGTTACGGGGGTGAAGCTTTCTTT

V: TRBV15
J: TRBJ2-5
D: NA
size: few
CDR3: CATRHRQGFSQETQYF
DNA: TGTGCCACCAGGCATCGGCAGGGGTTCTCCCAAGAGACCCAGTACTTC

V: TRBV28
J: TRBJ1-1
D: NA
size: few
CDR3: CASNLRLGSEAFF
DNA: TGTGCCAGCAACCTCAGGCTGGGATCTGAAGCTTTCTTT

V: TRBV7-9
J: TRBJ2-7
D: NA
size: NA
CDR3: CASSPSIGAGHEQYF
DNA: TGTGCCAGCAGCCCCTCCATCGGCGCTGGCCACGAGCAGTACTTC

V: TRBV5-1
J: TRBJ2-7
D: TRBD1
size: NA
CDR3: CASSLRQGKYEQYF
DNA: TGCGCCAGCAGCCTCCGACAGGGGAAATACGAGCAGTACTTC

V: TRBV19
J: TRBJ2-1
D: NA
size: once
CDR3: CASSIVSSGNEQFF
DNA: TGTGCCAGTAGTATAGTATCCTCAGGGAATGAGCAGTTCTTC

V: TRBV6-1
J: TRBJ2-7
D: TRBD1
size: once
CDR3: CASRGTGGWGKYF
DNA: TGTGCCAGCAGGGGGACAGGGGGCTGGGGAAAGTACTTC

V: TRBV19
J: TRBJ2-3
D: NA
size: NA
CDR3: CASSIRADTDTQYF
DNA: TGTGCCAGTAGTATACGGGCGGACACAGATACGCAGTATTTT

V: TRBV5-1
J: TRBJ2-7
D: NA
size: once
CDR3: CASSLVVRQNEQYF
DNA: TGCGCCAGCAGCTTGGTAGTTCGGCAGAACGAGCAGTACTTC

V: TRBV18
J: TRBJ1-5
D: NA
size: NA
CDR3: CASSPLDSNQPQHF
DNA: TGTGCCAGCTCACCACTGGATAGCAATCAGCCCCAGCATTTT

V: TRBV28
J: TRBJ1-4
D: NA
size: few
CDR3: CASSLSVPVSISTNEKLFF
DNA: TGTGCCAGCAGTTTATCGGTTCCGGTCTCCATCTCAACTAATGAAAAACTGTTTTTT

V: TRBV5-6
J: TRBJ2-3
D: NA
size: NA
CDR3: CASDLRQGRGGDTQYF
DNA: TGTGCCAGCGACCTCCGACAGGGGCGGGGGGGAGATACGCAGTATTTT

V: TRBV11-2
J: TRBJ2-7
D: NA
size: NA
CDR3: CASSSQYRAYEQYF
DNA: TGTGCCAGCAGTAGCCAATACAGGGCCTACGAGCAGTACTTC

V: TRBV4-3
J: TRBJ1-2
D: NA
size: NA
CDR3: CASSQDHYGYTF
DNA: TGCGCCAGCAGCCAGGACCACTATGGCTACACCTTC

V: TRBV9
J: TRBJ2-7
D: NA
size: NA
CDR3: CASSGGTKQYF
DNA: TGTGCCAGCAGCGGGGGGACCAAGCAGTACTTC

V: TRBV5-4
J: TRBJ2-1
D: NA
size: NA
CDR3: CASSSGQGVWNEQFF
DNA: TGTGCCAGCAGCTCGGGACAAGGGGTATGGAATGAGCAGTTCTTC

V: TRBV11-2
J: TRBJ2-3
D: NA
size: NA
CDR3: CASSPWGDTQYF
DNA: TGTGCCAGCAGCCCCTGGGGGGATACGCAGTATTTT

V: TRBV27
J: TRBJ1-1
D: TRBD1
size: NA
CDR3: CASSEQGASFEAFF
DNA: TGTGCCAGCAGTGAACAGGGGGCGTCGTTTGAAGCTTTCTTT

V: TRBV28
J: TRBJ2-2
D: NA
size: NA
CDR3: CASSLFFGSLNTGELFF
DNA: TGTGCCAGCAGTTTATTTTTTGGTAGTTTGAACACCGGGGAGCTGTTTTTT

V: TRBV7-6
J: TRBJ2-2
D: NA
size: NA
CDR3: CASSLASGYTGELFF
DNA: TGTGCCAGCAGCTTAGCATCAGGGTACACCGGGGAGCTGTTTTTT

V: TRBV4-3
J: TRBJ1-1
D: NA
size: NA
CDR3: CASSQDSGGAEAFF
DNA: TGCGCCAGCAGCCAAGATTCCGGGGGAGCTGAAGCTTTCTTT

V: TRBV10-2
J: TRBJ2-1
D: NA
size: NA
CDR3: CASNGVNTDNEQFF
DNA: TGCGCCAGCAACGGGGTAAATACAGACAATGAGCAGTTCTTC

V: TRBV5-1
J: TRBJ1-1
D: NA
size: NA
CDR3: CASSFRGLNTEAFF
DNA: TGCGCCAGCAGCTTTCGGGGGTTGAACACTGAAGCTTTCTTT

V: TRBV18
J: TRBJ2-2
D: TRBD2
size: NA
CDR3: CASSPAGGPPNTGELFF
DNA: TGTGCCAGCTCCCCAGCGGGAGGGCCACCCAACACCGGGGAGCTGTTTTTT

V: TRBV5-8
J: TRBJ1-1
D: NA
size: NA
CDR3: CASSLGYGGRSEAFF
DNA: TGTGCCAGCAGCTTGGGTTATGGGGGTAGAAGTGAAGCTTTCTTT

V: TRBV27
J: TRBJ2-7
D: TRBD1
size: NA
CDR3: CASSGDRYNEQYF
DNA: TGTGCCAGCAGCGGGGACAGATACAACGAGCAGTACTTC

V: TRBV7-9
J: TRBJ2-2
D: NA
size: NA
CDR3: CASSLPDTNTGELFF
DNA: TGTGCCAGCAGCTTACCGGACACGAACACCGGGGAGCTGTTTTTT

V: TRBV5-6
J: TRBJ2-1
D: NA
size: NA
CDR3: CASSLGITYNEQFF
DNA: TGTGCCAGCAGCTTGGGTATAACCTACAATGAGCAGTTCTTC

V: TRBV6-1
J: TRBJ2-2
D: NA
size: NA
CDR3: CASSPYRVNTGELFF
DNA: TGTGCCAGCAGTCCTTACAGGGTGAACACCGGGGAGCTGTTTTTT

V: TRBV9
J: TRBJ2-3
D: NA
size: NA
CDR3: CASVKGTSSTDTQYF
DNA: TGTGCCAGCGTAAAAGGGACTTCTAGCACAGATACGCAGTATTTT

V: TRBV29-1
J: TRBJ2-7
D: NA
size: NA
CDR3: CSASGRDGTYEQYF
DNA: TGCAGCGCCTCCGGGCGGGACGGAACCTACGAGCAGTACTTC

V: TRBV9
J: TRBJ2-2
D: TRBD2
size: NA
CDR3: CASSVEGTSGRGGLFF
DNA: TGTGCCAGCAGCGTTGAAGGGACTAGCGGGAGAGGTGGGCTGTTTTTT

V: TRBV28
J: TRBJ1-3
D: NA
size: NA
CDR3: CASRENTYSGNTIYF
DNA: TGTGCCAGCAGGGAAAACACCTACTCTGGAAACACCATATATTTT

V: TRBV7-9
J: TRBJ1-1
D: NA
size: NA
CDR3: CASSVGAGKDDTEAFF
DNA: TGTGCCAGCAGCGTCGGGGCAGGCAAAGATGACACTGAAGCTTTCTTT

V: TRBV7-9
J: TRBJ2-7
D: NA
size: NA
CDR3: CASSLVPNYEQYF
DNA: TGTGCCAGCAGCTTAGTTCCGAACTACGAGCAGTACTTC

V: TRBV6-6
J: TRBJ1-1
D: NA
size: once
CDR3: CASSRLAGDTEAFF
DNA: TGTGCCAGCAGCCGACTGGCTGGAGACACTGAAGCTTTCTTT

V: TRBV7-9
J: TRBJ1-4
D: NA
size: few
CDR3: CASSSRPEKLFF
DNA: TGTGCCAGCAGCTCAAGGCCGGAAAAACTGTTTTTT

V: TRBV27
J: TRBJ2-7
D: NA
size: NA
CDR3: CASSTRGPTREQYF
DNA: TGTGCCAGCAGTACACGGGGACCTACTCGGGAGCAGTACTTC

V: TRBV11-2
J: TRBJ2-3
D: NA
size: NA
CDR3: CASSLGPTGFSTDTQYF
DNA: TGTGCCAGCAGCTTAGGTCCAACAGGCTTCAGCACAGATACGCAGTATTTT

V: TRBV4-1
J: TRBJ1-2
D: NA
size: few
CDR3: CASSQFKPYGYTF
DNA: TGCGCCAGCAGCCAATTTAAGCCCTATGGCTACACCTTC

V: TRBV5-1
J: TRBJ2-1
D: TRBD2
size: NA
CDR3: CASSPGLAGVLGEQFF
DNA: TGCGCCAGCAGCCCGGGACTAGCGGGAGTTTTAGGGGAGCAGTTCTTC

V: TRBV9
J: TRBJ2-1
D: NA
size: NA
CDR3: CASSVQGNSYNEQFF
DNA: TGTGCCAGCAGCGTACAAGGAAACTCCTACAATGAGCAGTTCTTC

V: TRBV7-8
J: TRBJ2-3
D: NA
size: NA
CDR3: CASSFYDVTPTDTQYF
DNA: TGTGCCAGCAGCTTCTATGACGTAACCCCCACAGATACGCAGTATTTT

V: TRBV2
J: TRBJ1-1
D: NA
size: NA
CDR3: CASSWGTEAFF
DNA: TGTGCCAGCAGTTGGGGCACTGAAGCTTTCTTT

V: TRBV6-6
J: TRBJ1-2
D: NA
size: NA
CDR3: CASSYSIGSGYTF
DNA: TGTGCCAGCAGTTACTCGATTGGGTCTGGCTACACCTTC

V: TRBV7-2
J: TRBJ1-4
D: NA
size: NA
CDR3: CASSSGPTEKLFF
DNA: TGTGCCAGCAGCTCCGGACCCACTGAAAAACTGTTTTTT

V: TRBV18
J: TRBJ2-1
D: TRBD2
size: once
CDR3: CASSRGLAGDRSYNEQFF
DNA: TGTGCCAGCTCACGCGGACTAGCGGGAGATAGGTCCTACAATGAGCAGTTCTTC

V: TRBV19
J: TRBJ1-1
D: NA
size: NA
CDR3: CASSTPIGSEAFF
DNA: TGTGCCAGTAGTACTCCAATAGGAAGTGAAGCTTTCTTT

V: TRBV19
J: TRBJ2-7
D: TRBD2
size: few
CDR3: CASRLSGGYEQYF
DNA: TGTGCCAGTAGGCTAAGCGGGGGGTACGAGCAGTACTTC

V: TRBV30
J: TRBJ2-7
D: TRBD1
size: NA
CDR3: CAWSVGTGSNDEQYF
DNA: TGTGCCTGGAGTGTCGGGACAGGGTCTAACGACGAGCAGTACTTC

V: TRBV6-1
J: TRBJ1-2
D: TRBD1
size: NA
CDR3: CASSGYVLQGNYGYTF
DNA: TGTGCCAGCAGTGGGTACGTCCTACAGGGGAACTATGGCTACACCTTC